The TCR beta chain under discussion was sequenced for a study of OX40 agonist ivuxolimab in advanced cancers. Looking at the study overall: An anti-OX40 (CD134) antibody with agonistic activity, ivuxolimab, was administered to patients. Patients in the trial were receiving intravenous ivuxolimab every 2 weeks, at doses of 0.01 to 10 mg/kg. Dose-escalation patients were diagnosed with hepatocellular carcinoma, melanoma, renal cell cancer or head and neck cancer. Study-wide results and limits: Within 6 weeks, CD4+ and CD8+ blood T cells expanded clonally at 0.1 to 3.0 mg/kg.

Repertoires were generated with immunoSEQ multiplex PCR, while TCRdb's copy carries only in-frame clones and drops some. The data show 65,000 to 85,000 clones, with roughly 89% seen just once and about 0.61% held by the top ten. There are a few counts of this clone. The antigen remains undetermined. The receptor's source is an adult with an advanced solid tumor such as melanoma, head and neck, liver or kidney cancer. The input for sequencing was CD4+ or CD8+ T cells sorted from blood, taken in a trial of the OX40 agonist ivuxolimab.

CDR3 in amino acids: CASSPPGSGRAKNIQYF. The CDR3 coding sequence is TGTGCCAGCTCACCACCCGGTAGCGGGAGGGCCAAAAACATTCAGTACTTC. The chain has TRBV18 and TRBJ2-4, with 10 bases aligning to TRBD2. Germline V gene sequence: CDR1 KGHSH, CDR2 LQKENI. V lost 0 bases, J lost 1 base, and 3 bases stayed unmatched. This CDR3 comprises 17 residues.